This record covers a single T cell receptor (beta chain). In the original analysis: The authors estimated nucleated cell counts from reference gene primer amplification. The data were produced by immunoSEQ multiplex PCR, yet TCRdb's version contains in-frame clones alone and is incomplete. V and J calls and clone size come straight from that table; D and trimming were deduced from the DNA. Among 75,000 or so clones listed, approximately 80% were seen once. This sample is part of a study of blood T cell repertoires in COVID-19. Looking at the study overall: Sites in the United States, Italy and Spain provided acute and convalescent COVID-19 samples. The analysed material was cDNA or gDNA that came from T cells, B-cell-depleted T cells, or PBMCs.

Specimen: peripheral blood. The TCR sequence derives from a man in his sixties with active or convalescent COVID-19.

As DNA, the CDR3 is TGTGCCAGCAGCCCCCGGGACATGACCTACGAGCAGTACTTC. As protein: CASSPRDMTYEQYF. The gene calls are TRBV7-9 and TRBJ2-7; D might be TRBD1 (6 bases). Germline CDR1 SEHNR, CDR2 FQNEAQ (reference sequence). V dropped 5 bases and J dropped 2 bases, with 13 bases sitting between them. The CDR3 consists of 14 residues. Drawing the rest from reference TRBV7-9 and TRBJ2-7, the complete variable domain is DTGVSQNPRHKITKRGQNVTFRCDPISEHNRLYWYRQTLGQGPEFLTYFQNEAQLEKSRLLSDRFSAERPKGSFSTLEIQRTEQGDSAMYLCASSPRDMTYEQYFGPGTRLTVT.